This TCR beta chain was observed in a study of beta chain features in type 1 diabetes. Whole-study findings and limits: Patients with type 1 diabetes carried fewer insertions and had more deletions at their VDJ junctions. Type 1 diabetes patients had moderately but significantly shorter TCRB CDR3s in all four CD4+ subsets.

On this clone itself: Its specificity is not known.

Expressed TCRB transcripts were sequenced, since all the RNA that had been isolated was reverse transcribed. Measured with immunoSEQ multiplex PCR; TCRdb has only the in-frame clones, and not every one. The sample comprises about 650,000 clones, approximately 13% of which are singletons, and roughly 0.12% rests with the top ten. The receptor's source is a young man with type 1 diabetes. Sequencing used naive CD4+ T cells from blood.

As DNA, the CDR3 is TGTGCCAGCAGTTTCTCCCGTACTTCGACAGGCCCCACAGATACGCAGTATTTT. It encodes CASSFSRTSTGPTDTQYF. The genes are TRBV28 and TRBJ2-3, with D tentatively TRBD1 (6 bases). The germline V gene has CDR1 MDHEN and CDR2 SYDVKM. Trimming removed 3 bases from V and 2 bases from J, with 21 bases in between. This CDR3 is built from 18 residues.